The 29 T cell receptor beta chains in this list originate from one sample, sequenced in a study of blood T cell repertoires in COVID-19. Data came from immunoSEQ multiplex PCR; TCRdb stores just in-frame clones and leaves some out. The sample has tens of thousands of clones, around 86% seen once. Sequenced material: peripheral blood. The receptors were gathered from a man in his forties with COVID-19, enrolled during active disease.

V is TRBV5-1 and J is TRBJ1-1, with 11 bases lining up with TRBD1. The CDR3 has 16 amino acids. Germline-derived CDR1 and CDR2 are SGHRS and YFSETQ. Trimming took 5 bases from V and 5 from J; bases not matched to a gene: 11. In DNA, the CDR3 is TGCGCCAGCAGTAGGGGGACAGGGGGTGTTTGGACTGAAGCTTTCTTT. Protein sequence: CASSRGTGGVWTEAFF. The whole variable domain, filled in from reference TRBV5-1 and TRBJ1-1, reads KAGVTQTPRYLIKTRGQQVTLSCSPISGHRSVSWYQQTPGQGLQFLFEYFSETQRNKGNFPGRFSGRQFSNSRSEMNVSTLELGDSALYLCASSRGTGGVWTEAFFGQGTRLTVV.

The chain uses TRBV11-2 and TRBJ2-3; D is perhaps TRBD1 (6 bases). V lost 2 bases and J 0 bases, leaving 9 bases between the germline ends. Germline V CDR1 and CDR2: SGHAT, FQNNGV. The CDR3 is made up of 15 amino acids. As DNA, the CDR3 is TGTGCCAGCAGCTTAAGGGACACTAGCACAGATACGCAGTATTTT. This encodes CASSLRDTSTDTQYF.

This chain uses TRBV18 with TRBJ2-7; no definite D call. V shed 2 bases and J shed 3 bases, with 5 bases lying between them. The CDR3 runs to 12 residues. Per the germline V gene, CDR1 is KGHSH and CDR2 is LQKENI. The CDR3 sequence is CASSPENYEQYF. CDR3 sequence (DNA): TGTGCCAGCTCACCAGAGAACTACGAGCAGTACTTC.

This chain uses TRBV7-2 with TRBJ2-7; 8 nucleotides align to TRBD2. This CDR3 contains 14 residues. Germline CDR1 is SGHTA and CDR2 is FQGNSA. Trimming removed 5 bases from V and 4 bases from J; junction bases left unmatched: 7. The chain's CDR3 is CASSRPGLEYEQYF. The CDR3 DNA is TGTGCCAGCAGCCGCCCGGGACTAGAATACGAGCAGTACTTC.

In its sample, this clone was seen once. This sequence joins TRBV2 and TRBJ2-7, with 9 nucleotides matching TRBD2. Looked up from germline, CDR1 is SNHLY and CDR2 is FYNNEI. This CDR3 comprises 14 residues. V lost 7 bases, J lost 5 bases, and 9 bases stayed unmatched. The CDR3 is CASKPSGVVNEQYF. CDR3 nucleotides: TGTGCCAGCAAACCTAGCGGGGTCGTCAACGAGCAGTACTTC.

The chain recombines TRBV5-8 with TRBJ1-6; D is possibly TRBD1 (5 bases). Germline CDR1 SGHTS, CDR2 YDEGEE. V was cut by 8 bases and J by 4 bases, with 16 bases left in between. The CDR3 consists of 15 residues. This chain's CDR3 is CARGSRDSYNSPLHF. The CDR3 DNA is TGTGCCAGGGGGTCCAGGGACTCTTATAATTCACCCCTCCACTTT.

V and J are TRBV5-4 and TRBJ2-1; weak D call: TRBD2 (7 bases). CDR3 length: 16 residues. With 2 bases removed from V and 4 bases from J, the gap between germline ends came to 16 bases. Germline CDR1 and CDR2: SGHNT and YYREEE (reference sequence). CDR3 region: CASSLTRGGEYNEQFF. The CDR3 nucleotides read TGTGCCAGCAGCTTAACGAGGGGGGGCGAGTACAATGAGCAGTTCTTC.

This rearrangement joins TRBV12-5 to TRBJ1-1; D may be TRBD1 (6 bases). V was clipped by 0 bases and J by 1 base, with 18 bases between them. CDR1 and CDR2 from the germline V gene are LGHNT and FRNRAP. CDR3 length: 18 amino acids. DNA for the CDR3: TGTGCTAGTGGTTTGGTACAGGGACGGAGATTGGGGAACACTGAAGCTTTCTTT. It translates to CASGLVQGRRLGNTEAFF.

This chain links TRBV9 with TRBJ1-6, with D possibly being TRBD1 (6 bases). Trimming pared 1 base from V and 2 bases from J, leaving 10 bases between. Germline CDR1 is SGDLS and CDR2 is YYNGEE. CDR3 length: 16 residues. CDR3 DNA sequence: TGTGCCAGCAGCGTACAGGGGAACCCCTATAATTCACCCCTCCACTTT. This sequence encodes CASSVQGNPYNSPLHF.

The rearrangement uses TRBV28 and TRBJ2-7; 10 bases fit TRBD2. The V gene end was trimmed by 6 bases and the J gene end by 3 bases; junction bases not matched to a gene: 5. This CDR3 is built from 14 residues. From germline, CDR1 is MDHEN and CDR2 SYDVKM. The CDR3 here is CASRASGGVYEQYF. The CDR3 region has the DNA TGTGCCAGCAGAGCTAGCGGGGGTGTCTACGAGCAGTACTTC.

The rearrangement joins TRBV6-5 to TRBJ1-3, with D hard to call. V was trimmed by 4 bases and J by 4 bases, leaving 8 bases between them. The germline V gene has CDR1 MNHEY and CDR2 SVGAGI. This CDR3 comprises 13 residues. The chain's CDR3 is CASSLEAGNTIYF. The CDR3 region has the DNA TGTGCCAGCAGTTTAGAAGCAGGAAACACCATATATTTT.

The V call is TRBV2, the J call TRBJ2-1, with a tentative D call TRBD2 (6 bases). This CDR3 is 14 amino acids long. V gave up 6 bases and J gave up 5 bases, with 14 bases separating them. Germline CDR1 and CDR2: SNHLY and FYNNEI. The CDR3 loop is CASRWETSNNEQFF. The CDR3 DNA sequence: TGTGCCAGCAGGTGGGAAACTAGCAACAATGAGCAGTTCTTC.

The sample holds a few counts of this clone. This chain joins TRBV7-2 and TRBJ2-1; 11 bases align to TRBD2. This CDR3 is 16 amino acids long. Germline V CDR1 and CDR2: SGHTA, FQGNSA. Trimming removed 1 base from V and 6 bases from J; junction bases left unmatched: 5. CDR3: CASSLDHSGGVNEQFF. The CDR3 bases are TGTGCCAGCAGCTTAGATCATAGCGGGGGGGTCAATGAGCAGTTCTTC.

The V and J genes are TRBV28 and TRBJ2-1; D may be TRBD1 (6 bases). The CDR3 length is 14 residues. Germline V gene sequence: CDR1 MDHEN, CDR2 SYDVKM. The germline V and J ends were trimmed by 6 bases and 7 bases, with 16 bases remaining between them. CDR3 amino acids: CASRPSLGANEQFF. The CDR3 region has the DNA TGTGCCAGCAGGCCATCCTTGGGGGCGAATGAGCAGTTCTTC.

This clone was seen just once. The rearrangement links TRBV19 to TRBJ2-2; D unclear. The CDR3 has 15 amino acids. Germline values: CDR1 LNHDA, CDR2 SQIVND (reference sequence). Trimming took off 10 bases at V and 4 bases at J, with 19 bases between the two ends. Written as DNA, the CDR3 is TGTGCCACCCAGATGCTAGGTCTGGGCACCGGGGAGCTGTTTTTT. Translated, it gives CATQMLGLGTGELFF.

There are a few counts of this clone. This sequence joins TRBV19 and TRBJ2-3; 8 nucleotides match TRBD1. Germline assignment: CDR1 LNHDA and CDR2 SQIVND (reference sequence). Trimming removed 3 bases from V and 1 base from J; junction bases left unmatched: 0. The CDR3 length is 14 residues. CDR3 in DNA: TGTGCCAGTAGTATGGACAGGGGCACAGATACGCAGTATTTT. It translates to CASSMDRGTDTQYF.

The rearrangement joins TRBV30 to TRBJ2-5; D might be TRBD2 (6 bases). The CDR3 extends over 14 amino acids. Germline CDR1 is GTSNPN and CDR2 is SVGIG (reference sequence). Trimming cost V 3 bases and J 5 bases, with 16 bases left between them. The CDR3 spells CAWREGGGGETQYF. The CDR3 coding sequence is TGTGCCTGGAGGGAGGGCGGTGGCGGGGAGACCCAGTACTTC.

This clone appeared once. The chain carries TRBV7-2 and TRBJ1-4, with TRBD1 as a possible D gene (6 bases). Germline CDR1 SGHTA, CDR2 FQGNSA. The ends were cut back, 4 bases at V and 5 bases at J, with 14 bases in the middle. CDR3 length: 15 residues. CDR3 DNA sequence: TGTGCCAGCAGCTGGGGGCCAGGGTCAAATGAAAAACTGTTTTTT. This gives the protein CASSWGPGSNEKLFF.

The DNA of the CDR3 is TGTGCCAGTAGTATGGGATTTCGGGGGATGGTGCAGTTCTTC. Its translation: CASSMGFRGMVQFF. The rearrangement links TRBV19 to TRBJ2-1; perhaps TRBD2 as D (6 bases). The CDR3 has 14 amino acids. V lost 3 bases to trimming and J lost 12 bases, with 18 bases between them. Germline CDR1 reads LNHDA; CDR2 reads SQIVND (reference sequence). Complete variable domain (other parts from reference TRBV19 and TRBJ2-1): DGGITQSPKYLFRKEGQNVTLSCEQNLNHDAMYWYRQDPGQGLRLIYYSQIVNDFQKGDIAEGYSVSREKKESFPLTVTSAQKNPTAFYLCASSMGFRGMVQFFGPGTRLTVL.

V and J are TRBV27 and TRBJ1-2, with D possibly being TRBD1 (5 bases). Deletions cut 2 bases from V and 5 bases from J, with 6 bases between. The CDR3 spans 12 residues. Germline loops: CDR1 MNHEY, CDR2 SMNVEV (reference sequence). The CDR3 nucleotides are TGTGCCAGCAGTTTACAGGGTTATGGCTACACCTTC. Translating it yields CASSLQGYGYTF.

The sample holds one count of this clone. CDR3 nucleotides: TGTGCCAGCAGTGAATACAGGGAAGGCAATCAGCCCCAGCATTTT. Its translation is CASSEYREGNQPQHF. The rearrangement joins TRBV2 to TRBJ1-5, with TRBD1 as a possible D gene (6 bases). CDR3 length: 15 residues. The V gene's germline CDR1 is SNHLY and CDR2 FYNNEI. Trimming took off 2 bases at V and 2 bases at J, with 10 bases between the two ends.

V usage is TRBV27 and J usage is TRBJ2-7; 8 bases are shared with TRBD2. The CDR3 contains 15 residues. V trimming: 7 bases; J trimming: 5 bases; junction bases outside the gene matches: 13. Germline V gives CDR1 MNHEY, CDR2 SMNVEV (reference sequence). CDR3 amino acids: CASTPTGGSFDEQYF. The CDR3 DNA sequence: TGTGCCAGCACCCCAACGGGGGGGTCCTTCGACGAGCAGTACTTC.

The rearrangement uses TRBV3-1 (or the pseudogene TRBV3-2) and TRBJ1-6; D unresolved. V lost 4 bases and J lost 7, with 14 bases in between. The CDR3 covers 15 residues. Germline V gene sequence: CDR1 LGHDT, CDR2 YNNKEL (reference sequence). DNA for the CDR3: TGTGCCAGCAGCCCCCGCGGGGTCGGAAATTCACCCCTCCACTTT. This translates into CASSPRGVGNSPLHF.

The gene calls are TRBV6-5 and TRBJ2-7, with D perhaps matching TRBD1 (5 bases). Germline CDR1 is MNHEY and CDR2 is SVGAGI. This CDR3 comprises 15 residues. Trimming removed 0 bases at V and 3 bases at J, with 12 bases between. CDR3 sequence: CASSYSLQGDYEQYF. The CDR3 DNA sequence: TGTGCCAGCAGTTACTCCCTACAAGGGGACTACGAGCAGTACTTC.

The chain is built from TRBV4-2 and TRBJ2-3; 8 bases are a match to TRBD2. The CDR3 spans 16 residues. Germline assignment: CDR1 LGHNA and CDR2 YNFKEQ. J was trimmed by 5 bases and V by 1 base; bases with no gene match: 8. The CDR3 loop is CASSQVGAGGLDTQYF. DNA of the CDR3: TGTGCCAGCAGCCAAGTCGGGGCGGGGGGCTTAGATACGCAGTATTTT.

The V and J genes are TRBV5-4 and TRBJ1-1, with a possible D match to TRBD1 (5 bases). This CDR3 region has 14 residues. In germline, CDR1 is SGHNT, CDR2 YYREEE (reference sequence). Trimming took 2 bases from V and 6 from J, leaving 14 bases between them. The CDR3 nucleotides read TGTGCCAGCAGCTTTACCCCAGGGTCTGCTGAAGCTTTCTTT. Amino acid sequence: CASSFTPGSAEAFF.

The chain recombines TRBV27 with TRBJ2-7; tentatively, D is TRBD2 (5 bases). This CDR3 region has 13 residues. The germline V gene encodes CDR1 MNHEY and CDR2 SMNVEV (reference sequence). V dropped 4 bases and J dropped 6 bases, with 13 bases sitting between them. Written as DNA, the CDR3 is TGTGCCAGCAGTTCTCGAGGGCGGAGCGAGCAGTACTTC. Translating gives CASSSRGRSEQYF.

This clone appeared once. The chain has TRBV30 and TRBJ2-5, with a weak D call TRBD2 (5 bases). Per the germline V gene, CDR1 is GTSNPN and CDR2 is SVGIG (reference sequence). The CDR3 is 13 residues long. V was clipped by 2 bases and J by 4 bases, with 11 bases between them. The CDR3 bases are TGTGCCTGGAGTCGCGGGCTCGGAGAGACCCAGTACTTC. It yields the protein CAWSRGLGETQYF.

The CDR3 loop reads CASSQGGTSGSTDTQYF. Here the CDR3 DNA reads TGTGCCAGCAGCCAAGGCGGGACTAGCGGGAGCACAGATACGCAGTATTTT. This chain connects TRBV14 to TRBJ2-3; 12 nucleotides agree with TRBD2. This CDR3 is 17 amino acids long. Germline CDR1 reads SGHDN; CDR2 reads FVKESK. Unmatched junction bases numbered 2, after V lost 1 base and J lost 0 bases.